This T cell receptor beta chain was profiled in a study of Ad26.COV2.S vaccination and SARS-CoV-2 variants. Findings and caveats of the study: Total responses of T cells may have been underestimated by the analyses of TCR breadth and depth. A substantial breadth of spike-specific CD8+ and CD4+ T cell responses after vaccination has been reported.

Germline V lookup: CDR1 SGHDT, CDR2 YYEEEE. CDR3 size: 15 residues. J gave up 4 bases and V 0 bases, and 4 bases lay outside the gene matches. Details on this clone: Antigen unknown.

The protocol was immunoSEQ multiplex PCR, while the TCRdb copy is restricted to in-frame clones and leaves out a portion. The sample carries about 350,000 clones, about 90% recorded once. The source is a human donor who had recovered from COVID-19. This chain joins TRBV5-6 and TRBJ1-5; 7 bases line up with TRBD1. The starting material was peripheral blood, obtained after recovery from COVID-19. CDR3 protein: CASSLGTGLNQPQHF. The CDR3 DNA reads TGTGCCAGCAGCTTGGGGACAGGCCTGAATCAGCCCCAGCATTTT.